Sequencing of this TCR beta chain was carried out in a study of cytomegalovirus exposure and HLA in healthy donors. Study-wide points: High specificity and sensitivity for cytomegalovirus status were reported for the classifier.

Turning to this clone: What it recognizes is unknown.

Primers included in the PCR were 60 Vbeta and 13 Jbeta primers. As processed by the authors: The authors later counted roughly 76 million unique TCR beta chains, roughly 10 million of them shared. Profiling relied on immunoSEQ multiplex PCR, and the TCRdb table lists in-frame clones only, not all of them. The DNA gave D and trimming, while V, J and clone size come from that table. Of some 200,000 clones listed, around three quarters are singletons. V was pared by 0 bases and J by 3 bases, with 8 bases of the junction left unmatched. The CDR3 is 17 amino acids. CDR1 and CDR2 from the germline V gene are LGHNA and YSLEER.

The rearrangement joins TRBV4-3 to TRBJ2-7, with TRBD2 matching over 10 bases. The TCR was taken from a woman under 40 in good health and CMV-seropositive. Sequenced input: PBMCs. The CDR3 is CASSQDPSGGLLYEQYF. The CDR3 DNA reads TGCGCCAGCAGCCAAGACCCTAGCGGGGGACTCCTCTACGAGCAGTACTTC.